The clone carrying this TCR beta chain was seen a single time. The antigen is undetermined. Clones were read by immunoSEQ multiplex PCR, and TCRdb kept only the in-frame ones, dropping some. The sample comprises more than 110,000 clones, about nine tenths of which are singletons, and roughly 4.7% rests with the top ten. This entry belongs to a study of T cell responses to AZD1222 COVID-19 vaccine. Study-level information: Researchers grouped second doses given at about 4 or about 12 weeks into one pool.

General study points: The CD4 TCRs associated with vaccination extended across spike and predominated at 160-218 and 743-854.

The CDR3 has 16 amino acids. Deletions cut 5 bases from V and 0 bases from J, with 14 bases between. Germline CDR1 is MNHEY and CDR2 is SMNVEV (reference sequence). This sequence joins TRBV27 and TRBJ1-3; D perhaps matches TRBD1 (5 bases). Sequencing used peripheral blood, obtained on day 0 of AZD1222 vaccination. The receptor was derived from an adult in good health. CDR3 coding DNA: TGTGCCAGCAGTAAAGACAGACTCAGCTCTGGAAACACCATATATTTT. Protein: CASSKDRLSSGNTIYF.